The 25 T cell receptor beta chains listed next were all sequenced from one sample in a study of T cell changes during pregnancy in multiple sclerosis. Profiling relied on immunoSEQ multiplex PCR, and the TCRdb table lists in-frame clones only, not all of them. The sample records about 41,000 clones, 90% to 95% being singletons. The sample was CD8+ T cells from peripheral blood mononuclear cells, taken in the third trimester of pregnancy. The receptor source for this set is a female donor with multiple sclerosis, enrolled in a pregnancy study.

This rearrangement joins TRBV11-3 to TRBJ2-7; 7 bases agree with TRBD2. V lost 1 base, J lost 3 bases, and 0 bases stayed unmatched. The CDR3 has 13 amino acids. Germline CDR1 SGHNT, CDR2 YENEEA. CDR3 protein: CASSLVAGYEQYF. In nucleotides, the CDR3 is TGTGCCAGCAGCTTAGTAGCGGGCTACGAGCAGTACTTC.

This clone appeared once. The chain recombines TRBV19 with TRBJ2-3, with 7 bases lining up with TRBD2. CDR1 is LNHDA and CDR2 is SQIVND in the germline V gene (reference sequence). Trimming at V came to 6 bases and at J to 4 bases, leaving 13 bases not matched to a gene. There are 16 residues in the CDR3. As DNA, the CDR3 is TGTGCCAGTAGAAATCGGGACTATAAGAGGGCAGATACGCAGTATTTT. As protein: CASRNRDYKRADTQYF.

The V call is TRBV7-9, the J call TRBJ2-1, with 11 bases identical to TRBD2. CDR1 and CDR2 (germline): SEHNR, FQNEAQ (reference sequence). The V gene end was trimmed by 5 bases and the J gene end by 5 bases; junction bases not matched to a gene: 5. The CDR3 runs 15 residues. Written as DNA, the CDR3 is TGTGCCAGCAGCCCGGGACTAGCGGAGCACAATGAGCAGTTCTTC. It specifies CASSPGLAEHNEQFF.

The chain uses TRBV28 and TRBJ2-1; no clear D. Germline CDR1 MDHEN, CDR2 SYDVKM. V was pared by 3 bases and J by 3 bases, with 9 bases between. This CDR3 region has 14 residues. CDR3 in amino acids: CASSFSQHYNEQFF. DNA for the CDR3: TGTGCCAGCAGTTTTAGCCAACACTACAATGAGCAGTTCTTC.

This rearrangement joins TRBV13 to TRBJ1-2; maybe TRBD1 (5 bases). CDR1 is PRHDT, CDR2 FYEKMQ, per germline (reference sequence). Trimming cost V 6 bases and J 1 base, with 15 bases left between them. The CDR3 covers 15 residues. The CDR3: CASSPRQTDNYGYTF. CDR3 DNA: TGTGCCAGCAGTCCAAGACAGACGGATAACTATGGCTACACCTTC.

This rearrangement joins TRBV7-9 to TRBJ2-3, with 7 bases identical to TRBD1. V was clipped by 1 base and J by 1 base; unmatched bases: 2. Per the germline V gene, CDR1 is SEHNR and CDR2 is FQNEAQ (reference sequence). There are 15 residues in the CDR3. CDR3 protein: CASSLGGTGTDTQYF. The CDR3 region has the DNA TGTGCCAGCAGCTTAGGGGGGACAGGCACAGATACGCAGTATTTT.

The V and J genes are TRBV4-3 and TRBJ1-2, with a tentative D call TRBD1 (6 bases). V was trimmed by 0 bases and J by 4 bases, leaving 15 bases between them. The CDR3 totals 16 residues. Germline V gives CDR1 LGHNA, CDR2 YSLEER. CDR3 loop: CASSQDGTNPSYGYTF. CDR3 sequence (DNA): TGCGCCAGCAGCCAAGATGGGACAAACCCATCCTATGGCTACACCTTC.

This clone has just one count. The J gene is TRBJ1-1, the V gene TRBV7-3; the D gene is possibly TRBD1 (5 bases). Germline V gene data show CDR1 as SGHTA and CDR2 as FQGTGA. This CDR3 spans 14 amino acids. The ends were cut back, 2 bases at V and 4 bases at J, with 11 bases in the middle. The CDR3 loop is CASSLFGRGTEAFF. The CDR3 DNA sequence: TGTGCCAGCAGCTTATTCGGGAGGGGCACTGAAGCTTTCTTT.

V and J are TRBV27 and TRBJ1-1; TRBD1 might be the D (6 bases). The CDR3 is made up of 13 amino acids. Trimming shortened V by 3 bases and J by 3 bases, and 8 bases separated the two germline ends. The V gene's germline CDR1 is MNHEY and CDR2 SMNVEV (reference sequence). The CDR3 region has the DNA TGTGCCAGCAGTTTGGGGGCGCACACTGAAGCTTTCTTT. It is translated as CASSLGAHTEAFF.

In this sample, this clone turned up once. DNA of the CDR3: TGTGCCAGCAGTTACGGGGGGGAAGAGCAGTTCTTC. Protein: CASSYGGEEQFF. The chain is built from TRBV6-5 and TRBJ2-1, with 7 bases matching TRBD2. This CDR3 region has 12 residues. The V and J ends lost 2 bases and 10 bases, in that order; junction bases with no gene match: 2. Germline CDR1 and CDR2: MNHEY and SVGAGI.

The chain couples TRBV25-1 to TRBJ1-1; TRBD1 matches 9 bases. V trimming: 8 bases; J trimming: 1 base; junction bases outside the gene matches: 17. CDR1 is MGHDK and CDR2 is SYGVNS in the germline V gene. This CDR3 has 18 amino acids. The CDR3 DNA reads TGTGCCAGCCGGCCCCCGGGGACAGGGATAGAGTGGAACACTGAAGCTTTCTTT. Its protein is CASRPPGTGIEWNTEAFF.

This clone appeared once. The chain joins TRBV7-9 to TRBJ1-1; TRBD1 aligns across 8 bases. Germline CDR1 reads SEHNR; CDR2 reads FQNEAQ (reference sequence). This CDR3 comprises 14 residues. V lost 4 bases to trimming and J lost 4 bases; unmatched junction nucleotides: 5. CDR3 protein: CASSSMDRVTEAFF. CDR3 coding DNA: TGTGCCAGCAGCTCTATGGACAGGGTCACTGAAGCTTTCTTT.

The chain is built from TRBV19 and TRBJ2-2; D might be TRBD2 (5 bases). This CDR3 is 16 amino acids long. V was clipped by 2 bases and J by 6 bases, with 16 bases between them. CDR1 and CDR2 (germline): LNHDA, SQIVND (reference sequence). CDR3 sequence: CASSIWQAEAAGELFF. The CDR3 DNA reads TGTGCCAGTAGTATATGGCAGGCGGAGGCTGCCGGGGAGCTGTTTTTT. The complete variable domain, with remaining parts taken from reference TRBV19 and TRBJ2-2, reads DGGITQSPKYLFRKEGQNVTLSCEQNLNHDAMYWYRQDPGQGLRLIYYSQIVNDFQKGDIAEGYSVSREKKESFPLTVTSAQKNPTAFYLCASSIWQAEAAGELFFGEGSRLTVL.

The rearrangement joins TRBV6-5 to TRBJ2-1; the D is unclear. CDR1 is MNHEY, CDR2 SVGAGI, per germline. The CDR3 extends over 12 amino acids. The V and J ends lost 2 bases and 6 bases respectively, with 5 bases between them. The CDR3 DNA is TGTGCCAGCAGTTACCCCGGCAATGAGCAGTTCTTC. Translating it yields CASSYPGNEQFF.

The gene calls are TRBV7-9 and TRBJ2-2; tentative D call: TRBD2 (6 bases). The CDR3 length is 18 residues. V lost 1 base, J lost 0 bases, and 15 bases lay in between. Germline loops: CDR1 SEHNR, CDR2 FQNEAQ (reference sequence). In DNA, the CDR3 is TGTGCCAGCAGCTTAGGACATGACGGGACTTCGAACACCGGGGAGCTGTTTTTT. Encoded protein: CASSLGHDGTSNTGELFF.

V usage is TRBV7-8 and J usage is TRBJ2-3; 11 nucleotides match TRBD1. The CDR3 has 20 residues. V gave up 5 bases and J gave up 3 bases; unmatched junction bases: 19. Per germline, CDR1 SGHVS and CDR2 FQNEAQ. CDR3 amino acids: CASSPDVDWTGGASTDTQYF. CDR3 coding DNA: TGTGCCAGCAGCCCCGACGTCGATTGGACAGGGGGCGCTTCAACAGATACGCAGTATTTT.

The CDR3 coding sequence is TGTGCCAGCAGCTTAGACGGCGGGGGGAATTCCTACGAGCAGTACTTC. Translating it yields CASSLDGGGNSYEQYF. The V and J genes are TRBV7-2 and TRBJ2-7; 8 positions agree with TRBD2. CDR1 and CDR2 from the germline V gene are SGHTA and FQGNSA. CDR3 size: 16 residues. Trimming cost V 1 base and J 1 base; bases outside gene matches: 6.

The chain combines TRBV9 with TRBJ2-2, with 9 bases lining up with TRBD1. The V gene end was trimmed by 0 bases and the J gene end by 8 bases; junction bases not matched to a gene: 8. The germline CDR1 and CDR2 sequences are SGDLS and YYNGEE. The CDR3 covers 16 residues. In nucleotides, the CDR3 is TGTGCCAGCAGCGTAGGGGACAGGGATCCCTCTGGGGAGCTGTTTTTT. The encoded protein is CASSVGDRDPSGELFF. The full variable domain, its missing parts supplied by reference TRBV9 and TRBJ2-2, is DSGVTQTPKHLITATGQRVTLRCSPRSGDLSVYWYQQSLDQGLQFLIQYYNGEERAKGNILERFSAQQFPDLHSELNLSSLELGDSALYFCASSVGDRDPSGELFFGEGSRLTVL.

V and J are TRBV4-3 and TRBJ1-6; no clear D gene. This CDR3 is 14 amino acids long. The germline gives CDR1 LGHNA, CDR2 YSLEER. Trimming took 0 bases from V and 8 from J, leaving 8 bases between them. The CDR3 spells CASSQDQVYSPLHF. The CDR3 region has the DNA TGCGCCAGCAGCCAAGATCAGGTTTATTCACCCCTCCACTTT.

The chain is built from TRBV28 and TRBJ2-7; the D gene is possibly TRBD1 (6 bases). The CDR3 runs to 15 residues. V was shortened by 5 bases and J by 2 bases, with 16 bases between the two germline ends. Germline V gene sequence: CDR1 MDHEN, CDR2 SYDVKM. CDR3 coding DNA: TGTGCCAGCAGTACAGGGACCTCTCTGCCCTACGAGCAGTACTTC. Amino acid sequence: CASSTGTSLPYEQYF.

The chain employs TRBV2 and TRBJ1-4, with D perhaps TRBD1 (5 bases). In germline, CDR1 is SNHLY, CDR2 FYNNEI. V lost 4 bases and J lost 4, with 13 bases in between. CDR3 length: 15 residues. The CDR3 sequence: CASSGEVGVNEKLFF. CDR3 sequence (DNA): TGTGCCAGCAGTGGGGAGGTAGGGGTTAATGAAAAACTGTTTTTT.

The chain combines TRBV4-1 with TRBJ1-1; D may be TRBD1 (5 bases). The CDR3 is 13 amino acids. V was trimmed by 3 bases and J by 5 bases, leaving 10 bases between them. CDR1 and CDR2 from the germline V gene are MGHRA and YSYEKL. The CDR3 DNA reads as TGCGCCAGCAGCCACCGGGGGAAAACTGAAGCTTTCTTT. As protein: CASSHRGKTEAFF.

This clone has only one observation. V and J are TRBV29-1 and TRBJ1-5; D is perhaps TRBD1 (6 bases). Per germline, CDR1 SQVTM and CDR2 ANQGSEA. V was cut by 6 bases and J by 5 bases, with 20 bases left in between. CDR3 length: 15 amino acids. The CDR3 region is CSVTNTQGFDQPQHF. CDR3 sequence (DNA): TGCAGCGTCACTAATACCCAGGGGTTCGATCAGCCCCAGCATTTT.

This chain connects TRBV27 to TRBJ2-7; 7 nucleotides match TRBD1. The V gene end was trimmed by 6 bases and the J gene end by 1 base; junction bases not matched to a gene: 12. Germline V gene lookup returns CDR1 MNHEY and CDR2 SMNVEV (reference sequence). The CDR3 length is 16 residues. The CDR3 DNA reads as TGTGCCAGCAGAGCTAAGTTGACAGGGCGTTCCTACGAGCAGTACTTC. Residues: CASRAKLTGRSYEQYF.

The CDR3 DNA reads as TGTGCCAGCAGCTCGATACCGGGTCAAAGAAACACCGGGGAGCTGTTTTTT. It yields the protein CASSSIPGQRNTGELFF. This chain uses TRBV5-4 with TRBJ2-2; no clear D. Germline CDR1 and CDR2: SGHNT and YYREEE (reference sequence). The length of the CDR3 is 17 residues. Trimming stripped 3 bases from V and 2 bases from J, with 17 bases between. Looking up the rest from reference TRBV5-4 and TRBJ2-2 gives the full variable domain: ETGVTQSPTHLIKTRGQQVTLRCSSQSGHNTVSWYQQALGQGPQFIFQYYREEENGRGNFPPRFSGLQFPNYSSELNVNALELDDSALYLCASSSIPGQRNTGELFFGEGSRLTVL.